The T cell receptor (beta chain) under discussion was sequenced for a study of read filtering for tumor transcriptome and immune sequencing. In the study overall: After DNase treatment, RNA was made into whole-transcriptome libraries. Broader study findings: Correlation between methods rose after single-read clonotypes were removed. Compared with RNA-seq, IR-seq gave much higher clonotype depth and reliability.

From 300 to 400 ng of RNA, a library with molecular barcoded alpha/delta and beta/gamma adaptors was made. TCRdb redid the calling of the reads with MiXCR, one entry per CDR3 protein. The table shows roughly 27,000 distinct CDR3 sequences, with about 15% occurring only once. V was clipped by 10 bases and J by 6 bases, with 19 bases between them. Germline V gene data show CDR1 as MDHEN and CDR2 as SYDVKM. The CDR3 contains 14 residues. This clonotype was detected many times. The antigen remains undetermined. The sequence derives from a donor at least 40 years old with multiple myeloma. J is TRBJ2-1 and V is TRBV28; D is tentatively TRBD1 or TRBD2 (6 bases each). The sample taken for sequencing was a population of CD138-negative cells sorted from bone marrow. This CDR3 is CATSKRGAINEQFF. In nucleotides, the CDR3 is TGTGCCACCAGCAAAAGGGGGGCAATCAATGAGCAGTTCTTC.